This T cell receptor (beta chain) came from a study of T cell responses to AZD1222 COVID-19 vaccine. Study findings and constraints: Spike-specific TCR breadth and depth were elevated following two AZD1222 doses. Spike was spanned by vaccine-associated CD4 TCRs, which were dominant at 160-218 and 743-854. A mostly white British donor set with more females was recruited, and clonal diversity was possibly underestimated.

About this clone itself: What it recognizes is unknown.

V was pared by 4 bases and J by 0 bases, with 18 bases between. This CDR3 contains 17 residues. The germline gives CDR1 MDHEN, CDR2 SYDVKM. Data came from immunoSEQ multiplex PCR; TCRdb stores just in-frame clones and leaves some out. The repertoire holds 140,000 to 150,000 clones, with roughly 93% as singletons. Specimen: peripheral blood, collected 28 days after the second AZD1222 dose. This chain joins TRBV28 and TRBJ1-2; D is perhaps TRBD1 (5 bases). The receptor comes from an adult who received the AZD1222 COVID-19 vaccine. The CDR3 spells CASSSRMGPSANYGYTF. CDR3 coding DNA: TGTGCCAGCAGTTCTCGTATGGGACCCTCAGCTAACTATGGCTACACCTTC.